Listed here is a single T cell receptor (beta chain). Germline V gives CDR1 SQVTM, CDR2 ANQGSEA. The CDR3 runs to 16 residues. Trimming took 0 bases from V and 0 from J, leaving 15 bases between them. This sample stems from a study of blood T cell repertoires in COVID-19. Study overall: Nucleic acid was either cDNA or gDNA, and it came from T cells, B-cell-depleted T cells, or PBMCs.

Sequencing was performed with immunoSEQ multiplex PCR; in TCRdb, only in-frame clones are kept and a portion is missing. This sample yields almost 500,000 clones, of which roughly nine tenths are seen a single time; more than 7.5% belongs to the top ten. Recovered Cohort 3 donors showed two negative PCRs, clearance, or symptom resolution. The source material was PBMCs or T cells enriched from blood (not recorded which). The chain combines TRBV29-1 with TRBJ2-7, with D tentatively TRBD1 (6 bases). The clonotype was recovered from an older woman who had recovered from COVID-19. The CDR3 protein is CSVEDRSGTSSYEQYF. In nucleotides, the CDR3 is TGCAGCGTTGAAGACCGGTCCGGGACATCCTCCTACGAGCAGTACTTC.